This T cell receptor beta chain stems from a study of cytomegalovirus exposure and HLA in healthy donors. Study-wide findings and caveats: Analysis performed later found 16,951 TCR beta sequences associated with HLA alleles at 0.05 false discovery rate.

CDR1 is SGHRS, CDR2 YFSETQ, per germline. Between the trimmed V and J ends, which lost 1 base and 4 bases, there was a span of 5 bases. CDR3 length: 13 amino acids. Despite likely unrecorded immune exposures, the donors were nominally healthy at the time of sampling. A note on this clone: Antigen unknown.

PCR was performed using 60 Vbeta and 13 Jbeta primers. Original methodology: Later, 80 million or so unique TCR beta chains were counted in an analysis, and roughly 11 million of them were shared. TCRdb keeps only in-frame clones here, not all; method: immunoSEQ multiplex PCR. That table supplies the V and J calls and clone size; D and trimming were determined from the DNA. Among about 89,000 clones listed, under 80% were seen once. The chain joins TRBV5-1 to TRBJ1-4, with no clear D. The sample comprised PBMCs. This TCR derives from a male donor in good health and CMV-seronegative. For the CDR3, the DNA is TGCGCCAGCAGCTTGACGGGTAATGAAAAACTGTTTTTT. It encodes CASSLTGNEKLFF. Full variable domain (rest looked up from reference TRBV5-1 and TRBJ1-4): KAGVTQTPRYLIKTRGQQVTLSCSPISGHRSVSWYQQTPGQGLQFLFEYFSETQRNKGNFPGRFSGRQFSNSRSEMNVSTLELGDSALYLCASSLTGNEKLFFGSGTQLSVL.